The rows below give T cell receptor beta chains drawn from one sample of a study of T cells after yellow fever vaccination. MiXCR, run by TCRdb on the 5' RACE reads, gives a single entry per CDR3 protein. The sample includes some 400,000 distinct CDR3 sequences, under 7.5% of them seen just once. The sequences come from PBMCs, collected 5 days after the yellow fever booster vaccination. Source of these receptors: a man aged 25 to 45 who received the YFV17D yellow fever vaccine. The CDR3 runs from the conserved cysteine through the conserved F or W. A D gene is named only where the DNA matches it firmly. Rows give clone size only sometimes, using once, few, many, or a class for an expanded clone.

>-|TRBV24-1|-|TRBJ1-5
CATSDSAGASNQPQHF
TGTGCCACCAGTGATTCAGCAGGGGCTAGCAATCAGCCCCAGCATTTT
>TRBD2|TRBV5-1|-|TRBJ2-5
CASSEPSGAETQYF
TGCGCCAGCAGCGAACCCAGCGGGGCCGAGACCCAGTACTTC
>-|TRBV12-3/TRBV12-4|many|TRBJ2-1
CASSQLVDATGEQFF
TGTGCCAGCAGTCAACTAGTAGATGCTACAGGGGAGCAGTTCTTC
>TRBD1|TRBV10-3|-|TRBJ2-2
CAISGGQGATGELFF
TGTGCCATCAGTGGCGGACAGGGGGCAACCGGGGAGCTGTTTTTT
>-|TRBV4-3|many|TRBJ2-7
CASSQDIRQGRYEQYF
TGCGCCAGCAGCCAAGATATCCGGCAGGGGAGGTACGAGCAGTACTTC
>TRBD2|TRBV6-2/TRBV6-3|-|TRBJ2-1
CASSSGTTYNEQFF
TGTGCCAGCAGCTCCGGGACTACTTACAATGAGCAGTTCTTC
>-|TRBV6-5|-|TRBJ1-3
CASSYAARGNTIYF
TGTGCCAGCAGTTATGCGGCAAGAGGAAACACCATATATTTT
>TRBD2|TRBV4-3|few|TRBJ2-7
CASSQVPNKGSGSIYEQYF
TGCGCCAGCAGCCAAGTCCCCAATAAGGGGAGCGGGAGTATCTACGAGCAGTACTTC
>-|TRBV20-1|-|TRBJ2-1
CSARGGGSYNEQFF
TGCAGTGCTAGGGGCGGAGGATCCTACAATGAGCAGTTCTTC
>-|TRBV30|-|TRBJ2-7
CAWRSWKALGRDSTTPYEQYF
TGTGCCTGGAGGTCGTGGAAGGCCCTCGGTAGAGACTCAACTACACCCTACGAGCAGTACTTC
>TRBD2|TRBV7-2|-|TRBJ2-1
CATRVAGGVYNEQFF
TGTGCCACCCGCGTGGCGGGAGGGGTCTACAATGAGCAGTTCTTC
>-|TRBV5-5|many|TRBJ2-1
CASSLEAVSYNEQFF
TGTGCCAGCAGCTTGGAGGCAGTATCCTACAATGAGCAGTTCTTC
>-|TRBV11-3|-|TRBJ2-1
CASSRGLHEQFF
TGTGCCAGCAGCCGGGGACTCCATGAGCAGTTCTTC
>-|TRBV18|many|TRBJ1-5
CASSPRDWDQPQHF
TGTGCCAGCTCACCCCGGGACTGGGATCAGCCCCAGCATTTT
>-|TRBV5-6|many|TRBJ2-7
CASSLRYSSYEQYF
TGTGCCAGCAGCTTGAGGTACAGCTCCTACGAGCAGTACTTC
>TRBD2|TRBV10-3|many|TRBJ2-6
CAISGGAGVSGANVLTF
TGTGCCATCAGTGGAGGCGCGGGGGTGTCTGGGGCCAACGTCCTGACTTTC
>-|TRBV5-4|many|TRBJ2-7
CASSLASGRDEQYF
TGTGCCAGCAGCTTGGCTTCGGGACGAGACGAGCAGTACTTC
>-|TRBV12-3/TRBV12-4|few|TRBJ2-7
CASSLVGPRSYEQYF
TGTGCCAGCAGTTTAGTGGGGCCGCGCTCCTACGAGCAGTACTTC
>-|TRBV7-8|few|TRBJ2-1
CASITGSGSSYNEQFF
TGTGCCAGCATAACCGGAAGCGGAAGCTCCTACAATGAGCAGTTCTTC
>-|TRBV5-5|-|TRBJ1-2
CASSAQGTDYGYTF
TGTGCCAGCAGCGCCCAGGGGACGGATTATGGCTACACCTTC
>TRBD2|TRBV5-1|few|TRBJ2-3
CASSPPPSGTADTQYF
TGCGCCAGCAGCCCACCCCCAAGCGGGACCGCAGATACGCAGTATTTT
>-|TRBV7-2|few|TRBJ2-5
CASSLVARRETQYF
TGTGCCAGCAGCTTAGTGGCCCGACGGGAGACCCAGTACTTC
>-|TRBV12-5|many|TRBJ2-5
CASGLLETQYF
TGTGCTAGTGGTTTGTTGGAGACCCAGTACTTC
>TRBD1|TRBV7-3|many|TRBJ1-5
CASGQGAGQPQHF
TGTGCCAGCGGGCAGGGGGCCGGACAGCCCCAGCATTTT
>-|TRBV2|many|TRBJ2-7
CASSGQGGVPYEQYF
TGTGCCAGCAGCGGTCAGGGCGGGGTCCCCTACGAGCAGTACTTC
>TRBD1|TRBV7-6|many|TRBJ2-1
CASSSGQGGNEQFF
TGTGCCAGCAGCTCGGGACAGGGTGGTAATGAGCAGTTCTTC
>TRBD2|TRBV27|few|TRBJ2-3
CATSGTSGRVLRDTQYF
TGTGCCACGTCCGGGACTAGCGGGAGAGTCTTAAGGGATACGCAGTATTTT
>-|TRBV27|few|TRBJ2-7
CASSLKRGETYEQYF
TGTGCCAGCAGTCTCAAAAGGGGGGAAACCTACGAGCAGTACTTC
>-|TRBV29-1|many|TRBJ2-5
CSVEPQYF
TGCAGCGTCGAGCCCCAGTACTTC
>-|TRBV7-8|few|TRBJ2-3
CASSLELPRSTDTQYF
TGTGCCAGCAGCTTAGAGCTCCCCCGAAGCACAGATACGCAGTATTTT
>-|TRBV7-2|few|TRBJ1-5
CASSLLYSNQPQHF
TGTGCCAGCAGCTTACTTTATTCCAATCAGCCCCAGCATTTT
>-|TRBV6-6|few|TRBJ1-1
CASSPAGPTEAFF
TGTGCCAGCAGTCCAGCAGGGCCCACTGAAGCTTTCTTT
>-|TRBV7-2|many|TRBJ2-7
CASSRSPGSSSYEQYF
TGTGCCAGCAGCCGATCCCCGGGAAGTAGCTCCTACGAGCAGTACTTC
>-|TRBV7-2|-|TRBJ2-5
CASTQYHSLGETQYF
TGTGCCAGCACCCAATACCACTCCTTGGGCGAGACCCAGTACTTC
>TRBD2|TRBV5-5|-|TRBJ2-3
CASSWGTTTDTQYF
TGTGCCAGCAGCTGGGGGACTACTACAGATACGCAGTATTTT
>-|TRBV20-1|few|TRBJ2-3
CSGEEFTDTQYF
TGCAGTGGGGAAGAGTTCACGGATACGCAGTATTTT
>-|TRBV28|many|TRBJ2-2
CATRTTVYLTGELFF
TGTGCCACCCGGACGACCGTCTACCTCACCGGGGAGCTGTTTTTT
>-|TRBV20-1|few|TRBJ2-5
CSAAPGGTGETQYF
TGCAGTGCCGCCCCGGGCGGGACGGGAGAGACCCAGTACTTC
>-|TRBV20-1|-|TRBJ1-1
CSAIGRPGAEAFF
TGCAGTGCAATAGGACGGCCAGGCGCTGAAGCTTTCTTT
>-|TRBV7-3|few|TRBJ2-6
CASSPSRQNHFSGANVLTF
TGTGCCAGCAGCCCCTCGAGACAGAATCACTTCTCTGGGGCCAACGTCCTGACTTTC
>-|TRBV10-3|many|TRBJ1-1
CAISIDKNTEAFF
TGTGCCATCAGTATAGACAAGAACACTGAAGCTTTCTTT
>TRBD1|TRBV6-1|few|TRBJ2-2
CASRIGTGGGTGELFF
TGTGCCAGCAGAATCGGGACAGGGGGAGGAACCGGGGAGCTGTTTTTT
>TRBD2|TRBV6-5|few|TRBJ2-1
CASSFPGLDGNEQFF
TGTGCCAGCAGTTTCCCGGGACTAGATGGCAATGAGCAGTTCTTC
>-|TRBV7-6|many|TRBJ2-3
CASSAPGQGLVDTQYF
TGTGCCAGCAGCGCCCCGGGGCAGGGTCTAGTTGATACGCAGTATTTT
>TRBD2|TRBV20-1|-|TRBJ2-7
CSATPHGRAFYEQYF
TGCAGTGCTACCCCGCACGGGAGGGCTTTCTACGAGCAGTACTTC
>-|TRBV6-2/TRBV6-3|-|TRBJ2-1
CASGQGGRNNEQFF
TGTGCCAGCGGGCAGGGGGGCCGCAACAATGAGCAGTTCTTC
>-|TRBV21-1|few|TRBJ1-2
CASSKGGSPISYGYTF
TGTGCCAGCAGCAAAGGGGGTTCGCCAATTAGCTATGGCTACACCTTC
>-|TRBV20-1|many|TRBJ2-1
CSATPDGGEQFF
TGCAGTGCTACCCCCGACGGTGGTGAGCAGTTCTTC
>TRBD1|TRBV7-2|-|TRBJ1-5
CASSTRDRDNQPQHF
TGTGCCAGCAGCACCCGAGACAGGGACAATCAGCCCCAGCATTTT
>TRBD2|TRBV12-3/TRBV12-4|-|TRBJ2-7
CASSYAGLAGDGQYF
TGTGCCAGCAGTTACGCGGGACTAGCGGGGGATGGGCAGTACTTC
>-|TRBV6-6|many|TRBJ2-3
CASSYPPSYTQYF
TGTGCCAGCAGTTATCCTCCCTCTTATACGCAGTATTTT
>-|TRBV6-1|few|TRBJ1-2
CASSSTWSYGYTF
TGTGCCAGCAGCAGTACTTGGAGCTATGGCTACACCTTC
>TRBD1|TRBV3-1|-|TRBJ1-4
CASSQWETGGEKLFF
TGTGCCAGCAGCCAATGGGAGACAGGGGGCGAAAAACTGTTTTTT
>-|TRBV3-1|-|TRBJ1-1
CASSQRGRNTEAFF
TGTGCCAGCAGCCAAAGGGGCAGGAACACTGAAGCTTTCTTT